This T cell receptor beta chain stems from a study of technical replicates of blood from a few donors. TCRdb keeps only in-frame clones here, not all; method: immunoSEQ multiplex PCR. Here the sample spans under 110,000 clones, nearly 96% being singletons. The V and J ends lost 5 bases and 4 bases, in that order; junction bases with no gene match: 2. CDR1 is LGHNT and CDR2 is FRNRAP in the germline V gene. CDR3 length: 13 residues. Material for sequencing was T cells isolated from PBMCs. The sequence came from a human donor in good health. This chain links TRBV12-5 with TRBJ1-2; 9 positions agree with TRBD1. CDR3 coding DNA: TGTGCTAGTGGTCAGACAGGGGGCTATGGCTACACCTTC. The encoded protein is CASGQTGGYGYTF.